This TCR beta chain stems from a study of T cells in localized non-small cell lung cancer. Broader study findings: Uninvolved adjacent lung had the highest recorded T cell clonality, with tumor below it.

This clone appeared a few times. Its specificity is unknown. Data came from immunoSEQ multiplex PCR; TCRdb stores just in-frame clones and leaves some out. The sample lists 30,000 to 35,000 clones; around nine tenths were seen once. This CDR3 has 16 residues. Germline V gene sequence: CDR1 GTSNPN, CDR2 SVGIG (reference sequence). Losses at the gene ends were 3 bases for V and 6 bases for J; bases not matched to a gene: 15. The sequences come from peripheral blood, collected before any cancer treatment. This TCR came from a woman aged 40-75 years with stage I lung adenocarcinoma. The chain couples TRBV30 to TRBJ2-7, with 9 positions matching TRBD1. The CDR3 loop is CAWRETGTGLIREQYF. Here the CDR3 DNA reads TGTGCCTGGAGAGAGACCGGGACAGGGTTGATACGCGAGCAGTACTTC. Full variable domain (rest looked up from reference TRBV30 and TRBJ2-7): SQTIHQWPATLVQPVGSPLSLECTVEGTSNPNLYWYRQAAGRGLQLLFYSVGIGQISSEVPQNLSASRPQDRQFILSSKKLLLSDSGFYLCAWRETGTGLIREQYFGPGTRLTVT.